Shown below are 12 T cell receptor beta chains from a single sample sequenced in a study of T cells in Graves' hyperthyroidism and ophthalmopathy. The CDR3 regions of TCR beta were amplified from RNA transcripts. During a first-round RT-PCR of the TCR CDR3, the HTBI primer set was used. Each CDR3 protein is one row after TCRdb ran MiXCR on the multiplex PCR reads. The sample consists of roughly 280,000 distinct CDR3 sequences, approximately 15% of them appearing once. The sequenced material came from blood. These receptor sequences come from a woman aged 55-69 years with Graves' ophthalmopathy.

The gene calls are TRBV7-9 and TRBJ1-2; possibly TRBD1 for D (5 bases). CDR3 length: 16 residues. The germline V and J ends were trimmed by 0 bases and 5 bases, with 16 bases remaining between them. Germline V gene sequence: CDR1 SEHNR, CDR2 FQNEAQ (reference sequence). CDR3 amino acids: CASSLALNRGGYGYTF. CDR3 DNA: TGTGCCAGCAGCTTAGCGCTCAATCGGGGCGGGTATGGCTACACCTTC.

Written as DNA, the CDR3 is TGCAGTGCGGCGGGAGGGGAGTATCGGAATTCACCCCTCCACTTT. Its protein is CSAAGGEYRNSPLHF. The chain links TRBV20-1 to TRBJ1-6; perhaps TRBD1 as D (5 bases). Trimming shortened V by 6 bases and J by 7 bases, and 19 bases separated the two germline ends. CDR1 is DFQATT, CDR2 SNEGSKA, per germline (reference sequence). The CDR3 has 15 residues.

This clonotype showed up many times. The chain links TRBV28 to TRBJ1-6, with TRBD1 identical over 11 bases. This CDR3 is 14 amino acids long. Trimming at V came to 4 bases and at J to 9 bases, leaving 2 bases not matched to a gene. Germline assignment: CDR1 MDHEN and CDR2 SYDVKM. The CDR3 DNA is TGTGCCAGCAGTTGGACAGGGGGCAGTTCACCCCTCCACTTT. It specifies CASSWTGGSSPLHF.

This clonotype was counted only a few times. The chain recombines TRBV7-6 with TRBJ1-5; 7 bases are shared with TRBD1. After removal of 4 bases from V and 6 bases from J, the junction contained 3 bases not matched to a gene. CDR1 is SGHVS and CDR2 is FNYEAQ in the germline V gene. The CDR3 extends over 13 amino acids. CDR3 nucleotides: TGTGCCAGCAGCTCAACAGGGGCTCAGCCCCAGCATTTT. Residues: CASSSTGAQPQHF.

This clonotype has more than one count but fewer than ten. The genes are TRBV6-2 or TRBV6-3 and TRBJ1-1, with 7 bases identical to TRBD1. The CDR3 totals 12 residues. Trimming took 6 bases from V and 7 from J; bases not matched to a gene: 5. Germline lookup yields CDR1 MNHEY and CDR2 SVGEGT. Written as DNA, the CDR3 is TGTGCCAGCAGCGACAGGGTAGGTGAAGCTTTCTTT. Translating it yields CASSDRVGEAFF.

This clonotype was picked up a small number of times. The J gene is TRBJ2-1, the V gene TRBV9; 9 bases line up with TRBD2. This CDR3 comprises 16 residues. V shed 4 bases, J shed 4 bases, and the junction held 9 bases outside the gene matches. Germline V gene sequence: CDR1 SGDLS, CDR2 YYNGEE. CDR3 amino acids: CASSLGSSGAYNEQFF. DNA for the CDR3: TGTGCCAGCAGCCTTGGTTCTAGCGGGGCATACAATGAGCAGTTCTTC.

This clonotype was counted at least ten times. The genes are TRBV12-3 or TRBV12-4 and TRBJ2-2; 7 nucleotides line up with TRBD1. The V segment lost 6 bases and the J segment 5 bases; nucleotides outside the gene matches: 6. The length of the CDR3 is 14 residues. The CDR3 sequence: CASSSGQATGELFF. In nucleotides, the CDR3 is TGTGCCAGCAGCTCTGGACAGGCAACCGGGGAGCTGTTTTTT.

In the case of this clonotype: A read error is possible here, since a much larger clone lies one base away. J is TRBJ1-2 and V is TRBV20-1; D remains ambiguous. Germline assignment: CDR1 DFQATT and CDR2 SNEGSKA (reference sequence). The CDR3 has 13 amino acids. V lost 3 bases and J lost 5, with 13 bases in between. For the CDR3, the DNA is TGCAGTGCTAGGGCCGGGGTCCCATATGGCTACACCTTC. Translation: CSARAGVPYGYTF.

This chain connects TRBV19 to TRBJ1-4, with 7 bases matching TRBD1. The CDR3 runs 14 residues. V shed 7 bases, J shed 2 bases, and the junction held 4 bases outside the gene matches. The V gene's germline CDR1 is LNHDA and CDR2 SQIVND (reference sequence). CDR3 in DNA: TGTGCCAGTAAACAAGGGGGCACTAATGAAAAACTGTTTTTT. It codes for CASKQGGTNEKLFF. Full variable domain (outside the CDR3, taken from reference TRBV19 and TRBJ1-4): DGGITQSPKYLFRKEGQNVTLSCEQNLNHDAMYWYRQDPGQGLRLIYYSQIVNDFQKGDIAEGYSVSREKKESFPLTVTSAQKNPTAFYLCASKQGGTNEKLFFGSGTQLSVL.

This clonotype was counted many times. The J gene is TRBJ1-5, the V gene TRBV18; D is perhaps TRBD1 (5 bases). Germline V gives CDR1 KGHSH, CDR2 LQKENI. The V gene lost 2 bases and the J gene lost 5 bases, with 13 bases spanning the gap. The CDR3 runs to 15 residues. CDR3 protein: CASSPAGGKDQPQHF. CDR3 nucleotide sequence: TGTGCCAGCTCACCAGCGGGGGGAAAGGATCAGCCCCAGCATTTT.

This clonotype has just a few counts. The CDR3 loop reads CASSVGGQPTDTQYF. Here the CDR3 DNA reads TGTGCCAGCAGCGTAGGGGGACAGCCCACAGATACGCAGTATTTT. The rearrangement joins TRBV9 to TRBJ2-3; TRBD1 agrees at 7 bases. This CDR3 region has 15 residues. Germline V gives CDR1 SGDLS, CDR2 YYNGEE. V was pared by 0 bases and J by 2 bases, with 3 bases of the junction left unmatched.

In its sample, this clonotype was seen a few times. This sequence joins TRBV20-1 and TRBJ2-7; the D is unclear. The CDR3 consists of 15 residues. The germline CDR1 and CDR2 sequences are DFQATT and SNEGSKA (reference sequence). Trimming left V 0 bases short and J 2 bases short, with 14 bases between. CDR3 protein: CSARDSGVSTYEQYF. DNA of the CDR3: TGCAGTGCTAGAGATAGTGGCGTTTCTACCTACGAGCAGTACTTC.